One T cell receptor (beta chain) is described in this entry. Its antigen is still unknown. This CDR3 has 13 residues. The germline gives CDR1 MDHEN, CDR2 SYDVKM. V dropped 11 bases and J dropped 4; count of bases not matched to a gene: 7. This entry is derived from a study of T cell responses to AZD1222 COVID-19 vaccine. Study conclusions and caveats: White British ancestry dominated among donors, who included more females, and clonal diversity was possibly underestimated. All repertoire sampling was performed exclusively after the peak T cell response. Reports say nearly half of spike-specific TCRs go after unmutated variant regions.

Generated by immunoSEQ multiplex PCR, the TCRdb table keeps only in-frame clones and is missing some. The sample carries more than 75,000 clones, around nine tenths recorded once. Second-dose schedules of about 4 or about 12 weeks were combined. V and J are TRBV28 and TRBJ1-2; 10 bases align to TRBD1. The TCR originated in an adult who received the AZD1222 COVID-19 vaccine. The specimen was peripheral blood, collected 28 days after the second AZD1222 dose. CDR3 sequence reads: CASRTGGGYGYTF. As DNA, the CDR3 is TGTGCCTCCAGGACAGGGGGGGGCTATGGCTACACCTTC.